A single sample is the source of the 8 T cell receptor beta chains below, sequenced in a study of regulatory T cells in long-lasting Graves disease. This sample's time point: newly diagnosed GD, antithyroid drugs for less than 3 months. Scientists built the TCR library using RNA that was extracted from PBMCs. Arm-PCR of CDR3 regions and iRepertoire HTBI primers were used to build TCR beta libraries. MiXCR, applied by TCRdb to the multiplex PCR reads, yields one record per CDR3 protein. The table lists around 500,000 distinct CDR3 sequences, roughly a sixth of them singletons. These data also formed part of another study, on T cells in Graves' hyperthyroidism and ophthalmopathy.

The sample here was peripheral blood mononuclear cells (PBMCs), taken at new diagnosis, from a patient treated with antithyroid drugs. These receptors all come from a woman aged 35-65 years with Graves disease.

This clonotype came up many times. This chain joins TRBV18 and TRBJ2-3, with a tentative D call TRBD1 (5 bases). CDR3 length equals 13 residues. The V end was cut by 3 bases, the J end by 4 bases, with 8 bases between. Germline loops: CDR1 KGHSH, CDR2 LQKENI. The CDR3 protein is CASSPPTADTQYF. The CDR3 DNA reads as TGTGCCAGCTCACCTCCGACAGCAGATACGCAGTATTTT. The whole variable domain, filled in from reference TRBV18 and TRBJ2-3, reads NAGVMQNPRHLVRRRGQEARLRCSPMKGHSHVYWYRQLPEEGLKFMVYLQKENIIDESGMPKERFSAEFPKEGPSILRIQQVVRGDSAAYFCASSPPTADTQYFGPGTRLTVL.

The chain has TRBV19 and TRBJ1-2; 10 bases match TRBD1. This CDR3 comprises 18 residues. The ends lost 5 bases at V and 1 base at J; junction bases unmatched: 13. Germline assignment: CDR1 LNHDA and CDR2 SQIVND (reference sequence). CDR3 sequence: CASSQEGGTGVFNYGYTF. The CDR3 DNA follows: TGTGCCAGTAGTCAAGAAGGTGGGACAGGGGTATTTAACTATGGCTACACCTTC.

This clonotype was counted many times. This chain links TRBV4-1 with TRBJ1-1; D is possibly TRBD1 (5 bases). CDR1 is MGHRA, CDR2 YSYEKL, per germline. The CDR3 runs to 17 residues. Trimming shortened V by 1 base and J by 1 base, and 16 bases separated the two germline ends. CDR3 protein: CASSQGITGAKNTEAFF. The CDR3 DNA sequence: TGCGCCAGCAGCCAAGGTATAACCGGGGCGAAGAACACTGAAGCTTTCTTT.

There are many counts of this clonotype. V is TRBV5-1 and J is TRBJ2-6; no clear D. Germline CDR1 and CDR2: SGHRS and YFSETQ. The CDR3 spans 14 residues. V was pared by 4 bases and J by 0 bases, with 5 bases between. For the CDR3, the DNA is TGCGCCAGCAGCGGCGGCTCTGGGGCCAACGTCCTGACTTTC. Its protein product is CASSGGSGANVLTF. Variable domain in full (rest from reference TRBV5-1 and TRBJ2-6): KAGVTQTPRYLIKTRGQQVTLSCSPISGHRSVSWYQQTPGQGLQFLFEYFSETQRNKGNFPGRFSGRQFSNSRSEMNVSTLELGDSALYLCASSGGSGANVLTFGAGSRLTVL.

This clonotype has a handful of counts. The J gene is TRBJ1-2, the V gene TRBV6-1, with D possibly matching TRBD1 (5 bases). The CDR3 covers 13 residues. Germline loops: CDR1 MNHNS, CDR2 SASEGT. With 7 bases removed from V and 4 bases from J, the gap between germline ends came to 13 bases. The CDR3 DNA sequence: TGTGCCAGCAACGCCGACAGAAGCTATGGCTACACCTTC. Translated: CASNADRSYGYTF.

This clonotype appeared many times. V is TRBV20-1 and J is TRBJ1-2, with D maybe TRBD1 (5 bases). CDR1 DFQATT and CDR2 SNEGSKA come from the germline V gene (reference sequence). This CDR3 contains 11 residues. The CDR3, as DNA: TGCATCCCGCCCGGGGGCTATGGCTACACCTTC. Amino acid sequence: CIPPGGYGYTF.

This clonotype was counted ten times or more. The chain couples TRBV5-1 to TRBJ1-2; D possibly corresponds to TRBD1 (6 bases). The germline V and J ends were trimmed by 6 bases and 4 bases, with 16 bases remaining between them. The CDR3 has 14 residues. Per germline, CDR1 SGHRS and CDR2 YFSETQ. The CDR3 bases are TGCGCCAGCAACCTCGGGGGCCGGAGCTATGGCTACACCTTC. Its protein product is CASNLGGRSYGYTF.

This clonotype was counted a few times. The chain links TRBV20-1 to TRBJ1-1; D remains ambiguous. This CDR3 comprises 11 residues. Trimming left V 4 bases short and J 3 bases short, with 6 bases between. The germline V gene encodes CDR1 DFQATT and CDR2 SNEGSKA (reference sequence). Here the CDR3 reads CSAILDTEAFF. The CDR3 DNA is TGCAGTGCTATTTTGGACACTGAAGCTTTCTTT.